This T cell receptor (beta chain) was retrieved from a study of shared clonotypes between healthy human individuals. Points from the study as a whole: Sequencing depth was predicted to influence how clonotypes are shared among donors. Shared clonotypes across all four donors exceeded non-shared ones in generation probability.

The protocol was immunoSEQ multiplex PCR, while the TCRdb copy is restricted to in-frame clones and leaves out a portion. This table holds about 1 million clones, under 80% found once. The donors were adults (healthy and HIV-negative) with no recent acute infections or vaccinations. Of note for this clone: Its antigen remains unidentified.

The germline gives CDR1 SGHKS, CDR2 YYEKEE (reference sequence). V was pared by 0 bases and J by 4 bases, with 9 bases of the junction left unmatched. The CDR3 spans 16 residues. The source material was memory CD4+ T cells sorted from blood. Documented subset: CD45RA-negative fraction. V gene TRBV5-5 combines with J gene TRBJ2-5, with 7 bases matching TRBD1. The TCR sequence derives from a man between 18 and 35 years old in good health. The CDR3 nucleotides read TGTGCCAGCAGCTTGGCCCAACAAGGGGGCGGAGAGACCCAGTACTTC. This sequence encodes CASSLAQQGGGETQYF.